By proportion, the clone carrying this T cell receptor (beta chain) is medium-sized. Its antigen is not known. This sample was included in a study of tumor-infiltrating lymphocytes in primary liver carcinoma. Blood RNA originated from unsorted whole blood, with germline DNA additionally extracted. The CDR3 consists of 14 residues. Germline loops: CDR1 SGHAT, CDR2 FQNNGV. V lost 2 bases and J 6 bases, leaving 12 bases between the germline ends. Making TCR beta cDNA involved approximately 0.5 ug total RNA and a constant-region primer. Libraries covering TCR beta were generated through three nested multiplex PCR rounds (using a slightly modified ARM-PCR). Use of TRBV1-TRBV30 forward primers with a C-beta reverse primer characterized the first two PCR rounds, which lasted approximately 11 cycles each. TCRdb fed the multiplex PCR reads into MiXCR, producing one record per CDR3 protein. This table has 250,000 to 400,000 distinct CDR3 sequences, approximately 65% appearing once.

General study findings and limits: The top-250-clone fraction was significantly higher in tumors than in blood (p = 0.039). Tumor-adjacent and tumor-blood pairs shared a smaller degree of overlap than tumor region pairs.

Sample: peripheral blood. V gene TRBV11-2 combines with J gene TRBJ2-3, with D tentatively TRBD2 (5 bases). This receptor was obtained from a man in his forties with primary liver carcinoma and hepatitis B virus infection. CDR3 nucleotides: TGTGCCAGCAGCTTACGCACTAGGCCCGATACGCAGTATTTT. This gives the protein CASSLRTRPDTQYF.